The 9 T cell receptor beta chains reported below all come from one sample, sequenced in a study of control samples from healthy donors and cancer patients. This table comes from immunoSEQ multiplex PCR, and its TCRdb copy is limited to in-frame clones, with some not included. The table lists roughly 58,000 clones, about 87% of them singletons. Specimen: PBMCs. The receptors were gathered from an older woman with lung cancer.

The V call is TRBV3-1 (or the pseudogene TRBV3-2), the J call TRBJ1-6; D might be TRBD1 (6 bases). Deletions cut 0 bases from V and 9 bases from J, with 15 bases between. The CDR3 spans 16 residues. Looked up from germline, CDR1 is LGHDT and CDR2 is YNNKEL (reference sequence). CDR3 DNA sequence: TGTGCCAGCAGCCAAGAGGGGGCAGGGGCAGGTTCACCCCTCCACTTT. It codes for CASSQEGAGAGSPLHF.

The rearrangement links TRBV3-1 (or the pseudogene TRBV3-2) to TRBJ2-3; D unclear. CDR3 length: 12 residues. Germline values: CDR1 LGHDT, CDR2 YNNKEL (reference sequence). V lost 2 bases and J 9 bases, leaving 9 bases between the germline ends. CDR3 sequence (DNA): TGTGCCAGCAGCCAACAAGCGTACACGCAGTATTTT. Its protein is CASSQQAYTQYF.

This chain links TRBV5-1 with TRBJ1-1; D is uncertain. Germline V gene data show CDR1 as SGHRS and CDR2 as YFSETQ. The ends were cut back, 1 base at V and 5 bases at J, with 18 bases in the middle. This CDR3 comprises 16 residues. The CDR3 here is CASSLIGSSSWTEAFF. The CDR3 DNA sequence: TGCGCCAGCAGCTTGATTGGTTCTTCCTCGTGGACTGAAGCTTTCTTT.

The chain uses TRBV5-6 and TRBJ2-3; 13 positions agree with TRBD2. The CDR3 totals 16 residues. With V trimmed by 5 bases and J by 5 bases, 8 bases remained unmatched. The V gene's germline CDR1 is SGHDT and CDR2 YYEEEE. CDR3 residues: CASRLLAGGEIDTQYF. The CDR3 region has the DNA TGTGCCAGCAGACTACTAGCGGGAGGGGAAATAGATACGCAGTATTTT.

The chain has TRBV6-5 and TRBJ1-5; 10 bases map to TRBD1. The length of the CDR3 is 14 residues. V lost 6 bases, J lost 6 bases, and 5 bases stayed unmatched. In germline, CDR1 is MNHEY, CDR2 SVGAGI. CDR3: CASRLRQGAQPQHF. The CDR3 DNA reads as TGTGCCAGCAGACTGAGACAGGGGGCTCAGCCCCAGCATTTT.

This CDR3 reads CASSQVPGTSSGANVLTF. The CDR3 nucleotides read TGTGCCAGCAGCCAAGTTCCAGGCACTAGCTCTGGGGCCAACGTCCTGACTTTC. The rearrangement links TRBV3-1 (or the pseudogene TRBV3-2) to TRBJ2-6; perhaps TRBD2 as D (5 bases). This CDR3 has 18 residues. With 1 base removed from V and 0 bases from J, the gap between germline ends came to 13 bases. Looked up from germline, CDR1 is LGHDT and CDR2 is YNNKEL (reference sequence).

This clone was detected only once. Other DNA sequences in this specimen translate into the identical CDR3. V gene TRBV28 combines with J gene TRBJ2-7, with D unclear. Germline CDR1 is MDHEN and CDR2 is SYDVKM. Trimming took off 5 bases at V and 3 bases at J, with 11 bases between the two ends. This CDR3 has 13 residues. The CDR3 spells CASSPRAFYEQYF. DNA of the CDR3: TGTGCCAGCAGTCCTAGGGCCTTCTACGAGCAGTACTTC.

The genes are TRBV5-1 and TRBJ2-7; the D gene could be TRBD1 or TRBD2 (6 bases each). V lost 5 bases to trimming and J lost 2 bases, with 11 bases between them. This CDR3 spans 13 amino acids. Germline V lookup: CDR1 SGHRS, CDR2 YFSETQ. The CDR3 DNA reads TGCGCCAGCAGGGGGGGCCAAACCTACGAGCAGTACTTC. Translation: CASRGGQTYEQYF.

The genes are TRBV14 and TRBJ1-1, with D possibly being TRBD1 (5 bases). The CDR3 loop spans 15 amino acids. Trimming left V 8 bases short and J 5 bases short, with 21 bases between. Germline lookup yields CDR1 SGHDN and CDR2 FVKESK. The CDR3 is CASSMWGISRTEAFF. The CDR3 DNA reads TGTGCCAGCTCAATGTGGGGGATAAGTCGGACTGAAGCTTTCTTT.